The rows below give T cell receptor beta chains drawn from one sample of a study of T cells in localized non-small cell lung cancer. The method was immunoSEQ multiplex PCR; TCRdb's version includes in-frame clones alone and lacks a portion of them. The sample consists of under 150,000 clones, more than 80% of them appearing once. The sequences come from peripheral blood, collected before any cancer treatment. These receptors originate from a female donor of 60 years or more with stage I lung adenocarcinoma. The conserved cysteine and the conserved F or W are not part of the CDR3 here. Rows give clone size only sometimes, using once, few, many, or a class for an expanded clone.

TRBV11-1	TRBJ2-2	.	ASSPGRWQANTGELF
TRBV5-4	TRBJ2-7	.	ASSLERTGNHEQY
TRBV5-5	TRBJ2-7	.	ASSSGYEQY
TRBV7-3	TRBJ2-3	.	ASSNRGLSTDTQY
TRBV6-5	TRBJ1-2	.	ASSYGAGGLYT
TRBV5-1	TRBJ1-5	.	ASSLEGGNQPQH
TRBV6-6	TRBJ1-4	.	ASSFWSTNEKLF
TRBV10-3	TRBJ2-1	.	AIRGTAASYNEQF
TRBV7-3	TRBJ2-6	.	ASSPDFGANVLT
TRBV11-2	TRBJ1-1	.	ASSLVGGGSLNTEAF
TRBV5-1	TRBJ1-1	.	ASSLEGSGVGTEAF
TRBV6-5	TRBJ2-5	.	ASSLLGTQY
TRBV10-3	TRBJ1-5	.	AISEVWGATQPQH
TRBV9	TRBJ2-5	.	ASSVEGLDMETQY
TRBV5-5	TRBJ2-4	.	ASSGTGENIQY
TRBV15	TRBJ2-1	few	ATSREAAGDRYNEQF
TRBV10-2	TRBJ2-2	once	ASRVFRDQNTGELF
TRBV7-2	TRBJ2-1	.	ASSPTSGSYNEQF
TRBV10-3	TRBJ1-1	few	AIRIQTNTEAF
TRBV9	TRBJ2-3	.	ASSPRDRGPTDTQY
TRBV28	TRBJ1-2	.	ASSFGGLGYT
TRBV6-5	TRBJ2-7	.	ASRGTPSSYEQY
TRBV4-2	TRBJ2-1	.	ASRFTTFSSYNEQF
TRBV2	TRBJ2-5	.	ASNSWATGGRETQY
TRBV28	TRBJ1-1	few	ASRFRDSPEAF
TRBV19	TRBJ2-2	.	ASLGPPGELF
TRBV5-4	TRBJ1-1	.	ASSTGQGRGMNTEAF
TRBV7-2	TRBJ1-1	.	ASSLVTGGVTEAF
TRBV30	TRBJ1-1	.	AWSRLTISTGGTEAF
TRBV7-9	TRBJ2-1	.	ASSFGGRLQGAYNEQF
TRBV28	TRBJ2-3	few	ASTDTADTQY
TRBV6-1	TRBJ1-2	.	ASSWDRPNYGYT
TRBV2	TRBJ2-7	.	ASSRDFSYEQY
TRBV7-3	TRBJ1-2	.	ASSLNPPIDSNYGYT
TRBV9	TRBJ2-3	.	ASSGGWGQGDTQY
TRBV6-4	TRBJ2-3	.	ASSGRWGTDTQY
TRBV5-8	TRBJ2-3	once	ASSLRGSGGFTDTQY
TRBV10-3	TRBJ2-4	.	AISGGAKNIQY
TRBV11-3	TRBJ2-2	.	ASTVGEGGTTGELF
TRBV2	TRBJ1-4	once	ASSESSRGEGEKLF
TRBV6-1	TRBJ2-7	.	ASSTLGYEQY